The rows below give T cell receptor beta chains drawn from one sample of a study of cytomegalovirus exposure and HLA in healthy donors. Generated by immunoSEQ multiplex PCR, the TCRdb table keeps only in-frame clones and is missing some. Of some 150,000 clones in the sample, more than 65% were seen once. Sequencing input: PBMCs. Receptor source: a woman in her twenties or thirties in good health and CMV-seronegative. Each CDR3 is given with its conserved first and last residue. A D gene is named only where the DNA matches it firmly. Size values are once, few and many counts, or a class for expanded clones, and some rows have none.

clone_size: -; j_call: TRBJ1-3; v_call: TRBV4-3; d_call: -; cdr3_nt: TGCGCCAGCAGCCAAGACAGAGGCGGGGCTTCAAATGGAAACACCATATATTTT; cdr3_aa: CASSQDRGGASNGNTIYF
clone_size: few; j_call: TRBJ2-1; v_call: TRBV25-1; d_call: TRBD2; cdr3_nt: TGTGCCAGCAGTGAAGGGACTAGCGGATACAATGAGCAGTTCTTC; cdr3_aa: CASSEGTSGYNEQFF
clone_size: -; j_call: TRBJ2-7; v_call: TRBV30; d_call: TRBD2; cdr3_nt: TGTGCCTGGATTCTAGCGGGGGGCCCCGAGCAGTACTTC; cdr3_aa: CAWILAGGPEQYF
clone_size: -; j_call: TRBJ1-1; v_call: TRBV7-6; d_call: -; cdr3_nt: TGTGCCAGCAGCCTCAGCGGGGGGAGTACTACCCCCGGCACTGAAGCTTTCTTT; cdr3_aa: CASSLSGGSTTPGTEAFF
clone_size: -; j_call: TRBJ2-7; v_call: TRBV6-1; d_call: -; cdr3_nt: TGTGCCAGCATTCGGGATGGACTCTCCTACGAGCAGTACTTC; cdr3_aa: CASIRDGLSYEQYF
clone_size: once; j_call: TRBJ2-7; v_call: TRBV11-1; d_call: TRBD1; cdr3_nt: TGTGCCAGCAGCTCGTGGACAGGAGTCTCCTACGAGCAGTACTTC; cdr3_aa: CASSSWTGVSYEQYF
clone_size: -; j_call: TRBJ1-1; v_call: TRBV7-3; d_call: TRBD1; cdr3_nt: TGTGCCAGCAGCTCCGACAGGGCCAGCGACGCTTTCTTT; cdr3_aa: CASSSDRASDAFF
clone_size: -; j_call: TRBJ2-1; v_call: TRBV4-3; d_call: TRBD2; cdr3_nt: TGCGCCAGCAGCCAAGATAATAGCGGGGCCCGAATTCCCTACAATGAGCAGTTCTTC; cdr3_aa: CASSQDNSGARIPYNEQFF
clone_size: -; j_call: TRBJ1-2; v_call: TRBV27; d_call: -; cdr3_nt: TGTGCCAGCAGTTTAGGTGGAGGCTATGGCTACACCTTC; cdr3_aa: CASSLGGGYGYTF
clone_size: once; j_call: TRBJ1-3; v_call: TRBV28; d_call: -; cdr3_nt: TGTGCCAGCACCAACAAGAGGAGAAACACCATATATTTT; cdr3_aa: CASTNKRRNTIYF
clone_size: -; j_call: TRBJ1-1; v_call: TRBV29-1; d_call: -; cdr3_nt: TGCAGCGTTGAAGTTGTATTGAACACTGAAGCTTTCTTT; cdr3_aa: CSVEVVLNTEAFF
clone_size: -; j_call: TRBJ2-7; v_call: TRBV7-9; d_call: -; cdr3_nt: TGTGCCAGCAGCTTGGCAGGGGCCCGCTACGAGCAGTACTTC; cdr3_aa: CASSLAGARYEQYF
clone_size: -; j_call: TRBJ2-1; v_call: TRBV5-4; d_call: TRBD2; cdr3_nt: TGTGCCAGCAGCTTTAGGAGCGGGGGGTACAATGAGCAGTTCTTC; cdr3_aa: CASSFRSGGYNEQFF
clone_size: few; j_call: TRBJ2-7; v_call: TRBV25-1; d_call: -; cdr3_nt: TGTGCCAGCAGTGATATTTCCCCTTCTTACGAGCAGTACTTC; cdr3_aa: CASSDISPSYEQYF
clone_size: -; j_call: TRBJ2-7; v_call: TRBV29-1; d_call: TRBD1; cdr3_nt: TGCAGCGTTACCGGGACAGTCACCTACGAGCAGTACTTC; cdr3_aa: CSVTGTVTYEQYF
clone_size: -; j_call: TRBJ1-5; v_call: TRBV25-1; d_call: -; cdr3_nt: TGTGCCAGCAGCGACTCCTATGATCAGCCCCAGCATTTT; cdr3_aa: CASSDSYDQPQHF
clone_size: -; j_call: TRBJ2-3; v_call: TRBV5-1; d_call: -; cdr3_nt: TGCGCCAGCAGCTTGACACCCTTGGTGGATACGCAGTATTTT; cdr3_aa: CASSLTPLVDTQYF
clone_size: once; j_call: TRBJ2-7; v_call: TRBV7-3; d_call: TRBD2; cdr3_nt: TGTGCCAGCAGCTTAGTGGGGGGACTATCGTACGAGCAGTACTTC; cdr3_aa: CASSLVGGLSYEQYF
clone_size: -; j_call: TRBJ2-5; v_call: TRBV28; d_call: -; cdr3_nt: TGTGCCAGCAGTTTAGGACAGTTGGGGACCCAGTACTTC; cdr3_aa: CASSLGQLGTQYF
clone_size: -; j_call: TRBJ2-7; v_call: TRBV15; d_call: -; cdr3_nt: TGTGCCACCAGCAATGGAGGGACCCTTAAGTACGAGCAGTACTTC; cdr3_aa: CATSNGGTLKYEQYF
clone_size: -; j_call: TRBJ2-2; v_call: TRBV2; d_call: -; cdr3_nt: TGTGCCAGCAATAGACAGTTCGGGCCCGGGGAGCTGTTTTTT; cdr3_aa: CASNRQFGPGELFF
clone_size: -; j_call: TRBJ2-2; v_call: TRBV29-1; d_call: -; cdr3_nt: TGCAGCGTTCCATTCAGCGGGGAGCTGTTTTTT; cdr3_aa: CSVPFSGELFF
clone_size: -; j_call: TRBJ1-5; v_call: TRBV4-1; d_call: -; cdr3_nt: TGCGCCAGCAGCCATGCGCACGGAGGCAATCAGCCCCAGCATTTT; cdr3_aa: CASSHAHGGNQPQHF
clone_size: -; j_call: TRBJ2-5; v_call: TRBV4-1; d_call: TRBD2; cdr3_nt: TGCGCCAGCAGCCAAACCCCTAGCGGGGGGGTGACCCAGTACTTC; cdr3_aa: CASSQTPSGGVTQYF
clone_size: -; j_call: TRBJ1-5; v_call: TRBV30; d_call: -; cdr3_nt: TGTGCCTGGAGTGTTCGGGGTCAGCCCCAGCATTTT; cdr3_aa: CAWSVRGQPQHF